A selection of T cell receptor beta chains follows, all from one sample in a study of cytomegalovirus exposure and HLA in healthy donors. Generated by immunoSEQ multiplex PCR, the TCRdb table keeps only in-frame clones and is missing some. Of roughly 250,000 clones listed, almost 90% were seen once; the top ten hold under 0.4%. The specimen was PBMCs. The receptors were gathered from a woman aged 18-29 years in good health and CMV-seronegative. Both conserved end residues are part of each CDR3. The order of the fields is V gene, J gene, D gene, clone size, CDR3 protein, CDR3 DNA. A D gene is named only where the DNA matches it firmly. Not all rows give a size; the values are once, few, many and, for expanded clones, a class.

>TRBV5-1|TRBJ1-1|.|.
CASSPQMNTEAFF
TGCGCCAGCAGCCCCCAGATGAACACTGAAGCTTTCTTT
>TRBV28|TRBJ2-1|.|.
CATVPSSYNEQFF
TGTGCCACCGTGCCTAGCTCCTACAATGAGCAGTTCTTC
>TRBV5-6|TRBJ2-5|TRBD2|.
CASSGGGSGAFQETQYF
TGTGCCAGCAGCGGGGGTGGCAGCGGGGCCTTTCAAGAGACCCAGTACTTC
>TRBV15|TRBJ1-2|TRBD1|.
CATSRVQGWNGYTF
TGTGCCACCAGCAGAGTACAGGGGTGGAATGGCTACACCTTC
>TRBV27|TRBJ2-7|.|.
CASRLNSETFNEQYF
TGTGCCAGCAGGTTAAACTCAGAGACTTTCAACGAGCAGTACTTC
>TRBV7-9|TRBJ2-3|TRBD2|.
CASSPSGGERDTQYF
TGTGCCAGCAGCCCTAGCGGGGGGGAAAGGGATACGCAGTATTTT
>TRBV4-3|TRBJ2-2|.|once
CASSSRAVNTGELFF
TGCGCCAGCAGTTCGAGGGCCGTGAACACCGGGGAGCTGTTTTTT
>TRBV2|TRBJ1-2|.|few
CASSGERAGYTF
TGTGCCAGCAGTGGGGAGAGGGCTGGCTACACCTTC
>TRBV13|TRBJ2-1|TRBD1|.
CATQIKGAGNEQFF
TGTGCCACCCAAATAAAGGGGGCAGGCAATGAGCAGTTCTTC
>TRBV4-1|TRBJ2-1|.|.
CASSARAGLEQFF
TGCGCCAGCAGCGCTCGAGCGGGCCTGGAGCAGTTCTTC
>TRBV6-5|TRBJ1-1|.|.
CASSYSKRQTAEAFF
TGTGCCAGCAGTTACTCGAAGAGGCAGACCGCTGAAGCTTTCTTT
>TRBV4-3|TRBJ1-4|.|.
CASRSEAGRGNEKLFF
TGCGCCAGCAGAAGTGAGGCGGGGCGCGGTAATGAAAAACTGTTTTTT
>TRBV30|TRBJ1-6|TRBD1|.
CAWSVIPGQGNSPLHF
TGTGCCTGGAGTGTGATACCGGGACAGGGGAATTCACCCCTCCACTTT
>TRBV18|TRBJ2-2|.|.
CASSPPPRGLENTGELFF
TGTGCCAGCTCACCACCTCCGCGGGGGCTGGAGAACACCGGGGAGCTGTTTTTT
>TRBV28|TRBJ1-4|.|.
CASSPTFGKLFF
TGTGCCAGCAGTCCTACGTTCGGAAAACTGTTTTTT
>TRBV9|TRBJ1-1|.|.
CASSVGGRTEAFF
TGTGCCAGCAGCGTGGGGGGTAGGACTGAAGCTTTCTTT
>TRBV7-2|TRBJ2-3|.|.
CASSQGRSSVGGTDTQYF
TGTGCCAGCAGCCAGGGAAGATCGTCGGTTGGGGGGACAGATACGCAGTATTTT
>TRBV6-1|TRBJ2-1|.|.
CASSERGSAQGEQFF
TGTGCCAGCAGTGAAAGGGGTAGCGCCCAGGGGGAGCAGTTCTTC
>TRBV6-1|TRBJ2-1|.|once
CASSEDGGPVYNEQFF
TGTGCCAGCAGTGAAGACGGGGGACCCGTCTACAATGAGCAGTTCTTC
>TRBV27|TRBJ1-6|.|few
CASSTGRVNTSPLHF
TGTGCCAGCAGTACCGGCAGGGTGAATACTTCACCCCTCCACTTT
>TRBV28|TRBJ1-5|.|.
CASRVQGRRNQPQHF
TGTGCCAGCAGGGTTCAGGGTAGGCGCAATCAGCCCCAGCATTTT
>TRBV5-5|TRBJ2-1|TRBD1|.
CASSLVGTGYNEQFF
TGTGCCAGCAGCTTGGTGGGGACAGGCTACAATGAGCAGTTCTTC
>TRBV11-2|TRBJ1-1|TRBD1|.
CASSLTGQDTEAFF
TGTGCCAGCAGCTTGACAGGGCAGGACACTGAAGCTTTCTTT
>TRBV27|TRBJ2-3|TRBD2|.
CASSWTSGGRTDTQYF
TGTGCCAGCAGTTGGACTAGCGGGGGGCGCACAGATACGCAGTATTTT
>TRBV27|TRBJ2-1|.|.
CASSLDSYNEQFF
TGTGCCAGCAGCCTGGACTCTTACAATGAGCAGTTCTTC
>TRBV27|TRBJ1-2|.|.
CASSLVAAGRGGYTF
TGTGCCAGCAGTTTGGTCGCGGCTGGGAGGGGCGGCTACACCTTC
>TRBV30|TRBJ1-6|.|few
CAWSVTGNSPLHF
TGTGCCTGGAGTGTAACGGGTAATTCACCCCTCCACTTT
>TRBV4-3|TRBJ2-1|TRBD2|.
CASSQDSVSGGFLAPSRNEQFF
TGCGCCAGCAGCCAAGATTCGGTCAGCGGGGGTTTTTTAGCCCCTTCGAGGAATGAGCAGTTCTTC
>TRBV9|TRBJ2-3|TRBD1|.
CASSPGTGGLADTQYF
TGTGCCAGCAGCCCCGGGACAGGGGGCTTGGCAGATACGCAGTATTTT
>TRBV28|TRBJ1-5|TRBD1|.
CASSLFDRGQPQHF
TGTGCCAGCAGTTTATTCGACAGGGGCCAGCCCCAGCATTTT
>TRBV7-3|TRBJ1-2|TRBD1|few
CASSILTTGGLGYTF
TGTGCCAGCAGCATACTGACGACAGGGGGGCTTGGCTACACCTTC
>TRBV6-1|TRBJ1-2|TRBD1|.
CASRPTGVNYGYTF
TGTGCCAGCAGACCAACAGGGGTTAACTATGGCTACACCTTC
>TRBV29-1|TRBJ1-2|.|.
CSVEKGRERGYGYTF
TGCAGCGTTGAAAAAGGCCGGGAGCGCGGCTATGGCTACACCTTC
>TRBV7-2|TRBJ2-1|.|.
CASSPWTAYNEQFF
TGTGCCAGCAGCCCATGGACAGCATACAATGAGCAGTTCTTC
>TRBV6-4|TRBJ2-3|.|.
CASKGGGDTQYF
TGTGCCAGCAAGGGGGGGGGCGATACGCAGTATTTT
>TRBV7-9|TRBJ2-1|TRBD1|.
CASSLARDSPISYNEQFF
TGTGCCAGCAGCTTAGCCCGGGACAGCCCCATCTCCTACAATGAGCAGTTCTTC
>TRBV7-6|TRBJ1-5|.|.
CASSLRQGQEPQHF
TGTGCCAGCAGCTTAAGGCAGGGGCAGGAGCCCCAGCATTTT
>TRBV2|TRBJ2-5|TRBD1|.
CATRQGQETQYF
TGTGCCACCAGACAGGGTCAAGAGACCCAGTACTTC
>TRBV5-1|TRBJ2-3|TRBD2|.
CASSLGLAGVSPTDTQYF
TGCGCCAGCAGCTTGGGACTAGCGGGGGTTTCACCCACAGATACGCAGTATTTT
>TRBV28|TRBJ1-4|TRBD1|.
CASRPGGSTNEKLFF
TGTGCCAGCAGGCCAGGGGGTTCAACTAATGAAAAACTGTTTTTT
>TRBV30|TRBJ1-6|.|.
CAWSPFNSPLHF
TGTGCCTGGAGTCCTTTTAATTCACCCCTCCACTTT
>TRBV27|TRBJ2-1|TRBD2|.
CASSAFPSGGGLGEQFF
TGTGCCAGCAGTGCCTTCCCTAGCGGGGGGGGACTAGGAGAGCAGTTCTTC
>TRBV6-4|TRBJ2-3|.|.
CASSENPTGGVEDTQYF
TGTGCCAGCAGTGAGAACCCCACCGGCGGGGTTGAAGATACGCAGTATTTT
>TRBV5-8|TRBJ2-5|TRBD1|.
CASSRTGPKETQYF
TGTGCCAGCAGCCGGACAGGTCCTAAGGAGACCCAGTACTTC
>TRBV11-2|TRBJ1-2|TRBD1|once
CASSARDRGDGYGYTF
TGTGCCAGCAGCGCCCGGGACAGGGGGGATGGCTATGGCTACACCTTC
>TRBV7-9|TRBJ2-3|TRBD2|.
CASSLTYGTSDAQYF
TGTGCCAGCAGCTTAACGTACGGGACTAGCGATGCGCAGTATTTT
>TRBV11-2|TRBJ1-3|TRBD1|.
CASSPDRGLDTIYF
TGTGCCAGCAGCCCTGACAGGGGGCTGGACACCATATATTTT
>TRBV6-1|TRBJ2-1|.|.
CASSAFNEQFF
TGTGCCAGCAGTGCTTTCAATGAGCAGTTCTTC
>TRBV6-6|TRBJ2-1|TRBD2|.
CASSRRGENEQFF
TGTGCCAGCAGTAGGCGGGGGGAGAATGAGCAGTTCTTC
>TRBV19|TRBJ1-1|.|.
CASNLNKGHARGEAFF
TGTGCCAGTAACCTCAATAAAGGGCACGCCAGGGGTGAAGCTTTCTTT
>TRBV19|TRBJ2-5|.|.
CANRKPQETQYF
TGTGCCAACAGGAAACCCCAAGAGACCCAGTACTTC
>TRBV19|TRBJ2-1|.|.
CASKGQGSVNEQFF
TGTGCCAGTAAGGGCCAGGGAAGTGTGAATGAGCAGTTCTTC
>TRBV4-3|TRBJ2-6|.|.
CASSRSPQVDSGANVLTF
TGCGCCAGCAGCCGCAGCCCCCAGGTAGACTCTGGGGCCAACGTCCTGACTTTC